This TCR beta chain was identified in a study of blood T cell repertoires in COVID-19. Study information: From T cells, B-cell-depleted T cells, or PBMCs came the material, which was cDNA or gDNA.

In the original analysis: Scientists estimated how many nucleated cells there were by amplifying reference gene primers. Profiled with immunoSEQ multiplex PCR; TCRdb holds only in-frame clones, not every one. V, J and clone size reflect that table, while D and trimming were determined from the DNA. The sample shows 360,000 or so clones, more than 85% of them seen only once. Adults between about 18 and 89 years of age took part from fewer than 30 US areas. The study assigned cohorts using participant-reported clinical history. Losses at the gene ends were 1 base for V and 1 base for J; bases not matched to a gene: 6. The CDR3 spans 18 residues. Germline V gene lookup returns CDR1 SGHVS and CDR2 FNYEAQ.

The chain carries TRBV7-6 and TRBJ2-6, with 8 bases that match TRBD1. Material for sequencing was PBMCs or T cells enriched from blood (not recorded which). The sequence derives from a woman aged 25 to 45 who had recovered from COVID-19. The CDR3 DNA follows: TGTGCCAGCAGCTTAGAGCCAGGGGGCAGTTCTGGGGCCAACGTCCTGACTTTC. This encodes CASSLEPGGSSGANVLTF.